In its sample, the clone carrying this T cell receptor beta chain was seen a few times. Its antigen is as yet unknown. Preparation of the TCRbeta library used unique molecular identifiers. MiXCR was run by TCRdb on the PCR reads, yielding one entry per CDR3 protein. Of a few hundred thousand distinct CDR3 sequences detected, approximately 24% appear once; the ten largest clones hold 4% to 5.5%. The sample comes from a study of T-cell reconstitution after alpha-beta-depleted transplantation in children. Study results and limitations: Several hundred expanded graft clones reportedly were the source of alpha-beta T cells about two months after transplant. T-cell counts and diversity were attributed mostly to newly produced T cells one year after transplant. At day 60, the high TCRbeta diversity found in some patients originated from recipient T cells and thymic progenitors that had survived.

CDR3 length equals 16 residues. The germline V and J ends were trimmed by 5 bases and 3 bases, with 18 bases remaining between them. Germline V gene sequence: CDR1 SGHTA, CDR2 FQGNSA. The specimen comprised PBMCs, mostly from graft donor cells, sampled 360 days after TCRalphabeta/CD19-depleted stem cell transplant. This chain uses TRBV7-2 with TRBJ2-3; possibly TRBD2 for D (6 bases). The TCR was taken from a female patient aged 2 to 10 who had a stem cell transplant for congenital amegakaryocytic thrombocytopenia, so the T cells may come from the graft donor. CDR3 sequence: CASSQSRTTGTDTQYF. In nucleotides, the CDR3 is TGTGCCAGCAGCCAATCCCGGACTACGGGGACAGATACGCAGTATTTT.